This section outlines one T cell receptor (beta chain) sequence together with its context. Its target is unknown. The data were taken from a study of cytomegalovirus exposure and HLA in healthy donors. The primer mix had 60 Vbeta and 13 Jbeta primers. Clones were sequenced by immunoSEQ multiplex PCR, and TCRdb holds only the in-frame ones, with some missing. This sample's table reports about 79,000 clones. Points from the study as a whole: Certain sequence variants were highly shared and formed a cluster, and this cluster was likely a sequencing artifact. In a later analysis, DRB1 alleles had the most associated TCRs; HLA-C alleles the fewest. Looking again later, the authors saw that most CMV-associated TCR beta chains seemed HLA-restricted. Several of the most significant clusters appeared, in a later analysis, to be linked to common viral pathogens.

The ends lost 0 bases at V and 4 bases at J; junction bases unmatched: 6. Germline lookup yields CDR1 SGHRS and CDR2 YFSETQ. The CDR3 totals 16 residues. The genes are TRBV5-1 and TRBJ2-3; TRBD2 matches at 9 bases. The sample taken for sequencing was PBMCs. The origin of this receptor is a man aged 30 to 45 in good health and CMV-seronegative. This CDR3 reads CASSLGPAGGADTQYF. Written as DNA, the CDR3 is TGCGCCAGCAGCTTGGGGCCAGCGGGAGGCGCAGATACGCAGTATTTT.